The 32 T cell receptor beta chains listed next were all sequenced from one sample in a study of cytomegalovirus exposure and HLA in healthy donors. Primers for the PCR totalled 60 Vbeta and 13 Jbeta. Data came from immunoSEQ multiplex PCR; TCRdb stores just in-frame clones and leaves some out. Here the sample spans about 160,000 clones, roughly 85% being singletons. Sequencing used PBMCs. The receptors stem from a woman aged 50 to 65 in good health and CMV-seronegative.

V usage is TRBV7-9 and J usage is TRBJ1-2; 10 nucleotides align to TRBD1. CDR3 size: 18 residues. Germline trimming cut 5 bases from V and 5 bases from J; bases unmatched to any gene: 17. Germline V lookup: CDR1 SEHNR, CDR2 FQNEAQ (reference sequence). CDR3 bases: TGTGCCAGCAGCACCCGGGGACAGGGGCTGGTTGGGAAATATGGCTACACCTTC. This gives the protein CASSTRGQGLVGKYGYTF.

This clone was seen a single time. The rearrangement joins TRBV7-6 to TRBJ1-2; TRBD1 agrees at 7 bases. J gave up 6 bases and V 5 bases, and 6 bases lay outside the gene matches. The CDR3 is 13 amino acids. Germline V lookup: CDR1 SGHVS, CDR2 FNYEAQ. CDR3: CASSPGTVDGYTF. The CDR3 DNA follows: TGTGCCAGCAGCCCCGGGACAGTGGATGGCTACACCTTC. Full variable domain (rest looked up from reference TRBV7-6 and TRBJ1-2): GAGVSQSPRYKVTKRGQDVALRCDPISGHVSLYWYRQALGQGPEFLTYFNYEAQQDKSGLPNDRFSAERPEGSISTLTIQRTEQRDSAMYRCASSPGTVDGYTFGSGTRLTVV.

V is TRBV28 and J is TRBJ1-1; no firm D call. CDR3 length equals 14 residues. CDR1 and CDR2 (germline): MDHEN, SYDVKM. V was trimmed by 3 bases and J by 0 bases, leaving 8 bases between them. The CDR3 reads CASSFSGLNTEAFF. The CDR3 coding sequence is TGTGCCAGCAGTTTTTCGGGATTGAACACTGAAGCTTTCTTT.

This chain links TRBV27 with TRBJ2-7; 12 bases are a match to TRBD1. CDR1 is MNHEY, CDR2 SMNVEV, per germline (reference sequence). J was trimmed by 0 bases and V by 6 bases; bases with no gene match: 6. The CDR3 is 16 amino acids. This CDR3 is CASRKGQGAFSYEQYF. The DNA of the CDR3 is TGTGCCAGCAGGAAGGGACAGGGGGCTTTCTCCTACGAGCAGTACTTC.

V is TRBV7-2 and J is TRBJ2-3, with 8 bases identical to TRBD1. Germline V CDR1 and CDR2: SGHTA, FQGNSA. This CDR3 comprises 17 residues. Unmatched junction bases numbered 15, after V lost 4 bases and J lost 6 bases. CDR3 DNA: TGTGCCAGCAGCTCCTTACCACAGGGGGGCCCCACCGATACGCAGTATTTT. Translation gives CASSSLPQGGPTDTQYF.

This clone was seen more than once but under ten times. This chain connects TRBV28 to TRBJ2-7, with a possible D match to TRBD2 (5 bases). The CDR3 totals 16 residues. Germline V gives CDR1 MDHEN, CDR2 SYDVKM. The V gene lost 10 bases and the J gene lost 2 bases, with 24 bases spanning the gap. The CDR3 DNA is TGTGCCACCAAAACCCAGGACGGAGGATGGGCCTACGAGCAGTACTTC. Residues: CATKTQDGGWAYEQYF.

This clone appeared once. V is TRBV10-3 and J is TRBJ2-5, with TRBD2 identical over 11 bases. The J segment lost 5 bases and the V segment lost 5 bases, leaving 13 bases of the junction unmatched. Germline V lookup: CDR1 ENHRY, CDR2 SYGVKD. The CDR3 spans 17 residues. The CDR3 region is CAISSTSGRGIQETQYF. In DNA, the CDR3 is TGTGCCATCAGTAGCACTAGCGGGAGAGGCATTCAGGAGACCCAGTACTTC.

The J gene is TRBJ2-7, the V gene TRBV11-3, with 7 bases matching TRBD1. This CDR3 region has 15 residues. Trimming took 5 bases from V and 3 from J; bases not matched to a gene: 10. Germline V gene sequence: CDR1 SGHNT, CDR2 YENEEA. CDR3 DNA sequence: TGTGCCAGCAGCCACAGGGGCGGGCTATTCTACGAGCAGTACTTC. This translates into CASSHRGGLFYEQYF.

This chain joins TRBV7-2 and TRBJ1-1; 7 bases line up with TRBD1. The germline V gene encodes CDR1 SGHTA and CDR2 FQGNSA. V shed 5 bases, J shed 5 bases, and the junction held 8 bases outside the gene matches. CDR3 size: 14 residues. The CDR3 nucleotides read TGTGCCAGCAGCCTACTCAGGGGGTCGACTGAAGCTTTCTTT. This codes for CASSLLRGSTEAFF.

This clone appeared a few times. The chain combines TRBV5-1 with TRBJ1-1; 8 bases align to TRBD1. CDR1 and CDR2 (germline): SGHRS, YFSETQ. J was trimmed by 11 bases and V by 7 bases; bases with no gene match: 7. The CDR3 is 11 residues long. CDR3 region: CASGPDRVAFF. The DNA for the CDR3 is TGCGCCAGCGGTCCGGACAGGGTGGCTTTCTTT. Drawing the rest from reference TRBV5-1 and TRBJ1-1, the complete variable domain is KAGVTQTPRYLIKTRGQQVTLSCSPISGHRSVSWYQQTPGQGLQFLFEYFSETQRNKGNFPGRFSGRQFSNSRSEMNVSTLELGDSALYLCASGPDRVAFFGQGTRLTVV.

This clone has just a few counts. The chain joins TRBV28 to TRBJ1-2; possibly TRBD1 for D (6 bases). Germline V CDR1 and CDR2: MDHEN, SYDVKM. The CDR3 runs to 14 residues. V lost 4 bases and J 0 bases, leaving 9 bases between the germline ends. For the CDR3, the DNA is TGTGCCAGCAGTTCGGGACAACCTAACTATGGCTACACCTTC. It yields the protein CASSSGQPNYGYTF.

The rearrangement uses TRBV6-5 and TRBJ2-1; 7 nucleotides match TRBD1. The germline CDR1 and CDR2 sequences are MNHEY and SVGAGI. The J segment lost 5 bases and the V segment lost 0 bases, leaving 1 base of the junction unmatched. The length of the CDR3 is 14 residues. Written as DNA, the CDR3 is TGTGCCAGCAGTTACTCGACAGGGAACAATGAGCAGTTCTTC. Protein: CASSYSTGNNEQFF.

The chain combines TRBV28 with TRBJ1-1; D may be TRBD1 (6 bases). Germline lookup yields CDR1 MDHEN and CDR2 SYDVKM. The CDR3 spans 15 residues. Between the trimmed V and J ends, which lost 4 bases and 2 bases, there was a span of 14 bases. The CDR3 bases are TGTGCCAGCAGTTCCTCAGGGGAGTATAACACTGAAGCTTTCTTT. Its translation is CASSSSGEYNTEAFF.

The chain uses TRBV27 and TRBJ1-1; D perhaps matches TRBD1 (6 bases). Looked up from germline, CDR1 is MNHEY and CDR2 is SMNVEV (reference sequence). This CDR3 comprises 16 residues. V lost 5 bases, J lost 3 bases, and 19 bases lay in between. The CDR3, as DNA: TGTGCCAGCAGTCCCCGGGGGGGGGCGTGGGACACTGAAGCTTTCTTT. It encodes CASSPRGGAWDTEAFF.

The rearrangement links TRBV2 to TRBJ2-2; 8 bases align to TRBD1. Trimming cost V 4 bases and J 5 bases; bases outside gene matches: 6. The CDR3 contains 15 residues. Germline lookup yields CDR1 SNHLY and CDR2 FYNNEI. The CDR3 loop is CASSGRQGRTGELFF. The CDR3 DNA follows: TGTGCCAGCAGTGGCCGACAGGGGAGGACCGGGGAGCTGTTTTTT.

This clone showed up just a few times. J is TRBJ2-3 and V is TRBV7-2, with a tentative D call TRBD1 (6 bases). Per germline, CDR1 SGHTA and CDR2 FQGNSA. Trimming left V 3 bases short and J 4 bases short, with 14 bases between. CDR3 size: 15 residues. The CDR3, as DNA: TGTGCCAGCAGCTTGGGGGCCCACCCGGCAGATACGCAGTATTTT. Its translation: CASSLGAHPADTQYF. The variable domain in full, with the rest retrieved from reference TRBV7-2 and TRBJ2-3, is GAGVSQSPSNKVTEKGKDVELRCDPISGHTALYWYRQSLGQGLEFLIYFQGNSAPDKSGLPSDRFSAERTGGSVSTLTIQRTQQEDSAVYLCASSLGAHPADTQYFGPGTRLTVL.

J is TRBJ1-5 and V is TRBV4-2; unclear D gene. The V gene's germline CDR1 is LGHNA and CDR2 YNFKEQ. The CDR3 totals 17 residues. The V end lost 0 bases, the J end lost 0 bases, and 12 bases lay between the germline ends. The DNA of the CDR3 is TGTGCCAGCAGCCAAGAGGTACAGACCGTTAGCAATCAGCCCCAGCATTTT. Translating gives CASSQEVQTVSNQPQHF.

V usage is TRBV28 and J usage is TRBJ1-2; D unclear. The CDR3 length is 12 residues. Trimming pared 4 bases from V and 1 base from J, leaving 4 bases between. Germline assignment: CDR1 MDHEN and CDR2 SYDVKM. CDR3 bases: TGTGCCAGCAGTTGGCTTAACTATGGCTACACCTTC. It is translated as CASSWLNYGYTF.

The chain has TRBV6-6 and TRBJ1-1, with D possibly TRBD1 on 5 matching bases. The CDR3 is 14 amino acids. Trimming removed 7 bases from V and 2 bases from J, with 14 bases in between. Germline V gene sequence: CDR1 MNHNY, CDR2 SVGAGI (reference sequence). The CDR3 DNA follows: TGTGCCAGCACTTATACCGGGACTAACACTGAAGCTTTCTTT. Amino acid sequence: CASTYTGTNTEAFF.

The J gene is TRBJ1-2, the V gene TRBV27; no definite D call. The CDR3 contains 14 residues. V lost 2 bases, J lost 2 bases, and 9 bases lay in between. Germline V gene lookup returns CDR1 MNHEY and CDR2 SMNVEV (reference sequence). For the CDR3, the DNA is TGTGCCAGCAGTTTACGGGGTCTGAACTATGGCTACACCTTC. Residues: CASSLRGLNYGYTF.

This chain uses TRBV29-1 with TRBJ1-1; D not certain. CDR3 length: 12 amino acids. From germline, CDR1 is SQVTM and CDR2 ANQGSEA. The germline V and J ends were trimmed by 3 bases and 7 bases, with 12 bases remaining between them. CDR3 sequence (DNA): TGCAGCGTTGAGGTGCACGGGATTGAAGCTTTCTTT. It encodes CSVEVHGIEAFF.

This chain connects TRBV7-2 to TRBJ2-1, with 9 bases lining up with TRBD2. CDR3 size: 15 residues. Trimming took 2 bases from V and 6 from J; bases not matched to a gene: 5. Germline lookup yields CDR1 SGHTA and CDR2 FQGNSA. The CDR3 sequence is CASSLTSGSGNEQFF. CDR3 DNA sequence: TGTGCCAGCAGCTTAACTAGCGGGTCGGGCAATGAGCAGTTCTTC.

This clone was counted once. The chain employs TRBV19 and TRBJ2-2; tentative D call: TRBD2 (6 bases). V lost 10 bases, J lost 4 bases, and 13 bases lay in between. The CDR3 is 13 residues long. Germline V gene data show CDR1 as LNHDA and CDR2 as SQIVND (reference sequence). This chain's CDR3 is CATARRGTGELFF. The CDR3 DNA follows: TGTGCCACCGCCCGGCGGGGCACCGGGGAGCTGTTTTTT.

The V call is TRBV4-3, the J call TRBJ1-5; D call uncertain. Trimming removed 0 bases at V and 6 bases at J, with 15 bases between. The CDR3 spans 16 residues. Germline lookup yields CDR1 LGHNA and CDR2 YSLEER. The CDR3 DNA reads as TGCGCCAGCAGCCAAGAGGCACAGTTCGCTATTCAGCCCCAGCATTTT. Its protein is CASSQEAQFAIQPQHF.

This clone was detected once. The V and J genes are TRBV19 and TRBJ2-2, with D tentatively TRBD1 (5 bases). The CDR3 has 16 residues. CDR1 and CDR2 from the germline V gene are LNHDA and SQIVND (reference sequence). The ends were cut back, 5 bases at V and 3 bases at J, with 16 bases in the middle. The CDR3 region has the DNA TGTGCCAGTAGTCCCCAGGGAAGGTCGGACACCGGGGAGCTGTTTTTT. Residues: CASSPQGRSDTGELFF. Full variable domain (rest looked up from reference TRBV19 and TRBJ2-2): DGGITQSPKYLFRKEGQNVTLSCEQNLNHDAMYWYRQDPGQGLRLIYYSQIVNDFQKGDIAEGYSVSREKKESFPLTVTSAQKNPTAFYLCASSPQGRSDTGELFFGEGSRLTVL.

This clone has just a few counts. The V gene is TRBV7-9, the J gene TRBJ2-1, with 8 bases matching TRBD2. The CDR3 runs 13 residues. The junction had 2 bases not matched to a gene; V was cut back by 10 bases and J by 0 bases. Germline assignment: CDR1 SEHNR and CDR2 FQNEAQ (reference sequence). The CDR3 is CATLADSYNEQFF. Written as DNA, the CDR3 is TGTGCCACACTAGCGGACTCCTACAATGAGCAGTTCTTC. Together with reference TRBV7-9 and TRBJ2-1, the CDR3 gives the full variable domain: DTGVSQNPRHKITKRGQNVTFRCDPISEHNRLYWYRQTLGQGPEFLTYFQNEAQLEKSRLLSDRFSAERPKGSFSTLEIQRTEQGDSAMYLCATLADSYNEQFFGPGTRLTVL.

A few counts support this clone. The chain couples TRBV5-6 to TRBJ1-1, with D perhaps TRBD1 (5 bases). The CDR3 consists of 15 residues. Germline values: CDR1 SGHDT, CDR2 YYEEEE. Trimming stripped 2 bases from V and 2 bases from J, with 13 bases between. The CDR3 spells CASSLRDSSNTEAFF. The CDR3 nucleotides read TGTGCCAGCAGCTTACGAGACAGCTCAAACACTGAAGCTTTCTTT.

The rearrangement joins TRBV9 to TRBJ1-2; D remains ambiguous. The CDR3 extends over 15 amino acids. Germline V gene lookup returns CDR1 SGDLS and CDR2 YYNGEE. Trimming removed 4 bases from V and 3 bases from J, with 16 bases in between. CDR3 loop: CASSPQAGVYYGYTF. Here the CDR3 DNA reads TGTGCCAGCAGCCCCCAAGCCGGGGTGTACTATGGCTACACCTTC.

The chain has TRBV5-1 and TRBJ2-2; TRBD2 matches 12 bases. This CDR3 region has 18 residues. J was trimmed by 0 bases and V by 1 base; bases with no gene match: 4. Germline-derived CDR1 and CDR2 are SGHRS and YFSETQ. CDR3 sequence (DNA): TGCGCCAGCAGCTTGTTCCGGACTAGCGGGACGAACACCGGGGAGCTGTTTTTT. The encoded protein is CASSLFRTSGTNTGELFF.

The genes are TRBV7-3 and TRBJ2-3, with TRBD2 identical over 10 bases. CDR3 length: 18 amino acids. Germline loops: CDR1 SGHTA, CDR2 FQGTGA. V shed 1 base, J shed 3 bases, and the junction held 10 bases outside the gene matches. The chain's CDR3 is CASSLKKTAAGGTDTQYF. The CDR3 bases are TGTGCCAGCAGCTTAAAAAAAACGGCAGCGGGAGGGACAGATACGCAGTATTTT. Filled out from reference TRBV7-3 and TRBJ2-3, the complete variable domain reads GAGVSQTPSNKVTEKGKYVELRCDPISGHTALYWYRQSLGQGPEFLIYFQGTGAADDSGLPNDRFFAVRPEGSVSTLKIQRTERGDSAVYLCASSLKKTAAGGTDTQYFGPGTRLTVL.

The chain combines TRBV4-3 with TRBJ1-2, with TRBD1 identical over 7 bases. There are 15 residues in the CDR3. Germline CDR1 and CDR2: LGHNA and YSLEER. Trimming took 4 bases from V and 5 from J; bases not matched to a gene: 10. This chain's CDR3 is CASSPTIGTVYGYTF. The CDR3 region has the DNA TGCGCCAGCAGCCCTACGATCGGGACAGTGTATGGCTACACCTTC.

This clone was seen more than once but under ten times. The V gene is TRBV28, the J gene TRBJ2-1; D gene unclear. Germline loops: CDR1 MDHEN, CDR2 SYDVKM. Trimming shortened V by 3 bases and J by 12 bases, and 12 bases separated the two germline ends. This CDR3 region has 12 residues. CDR3 DNA sequence: TGTGCCAGCAGTTTGGAGTTTCGTCGGCAGTTCTTC. This encodes CASSLEFRRQFF.